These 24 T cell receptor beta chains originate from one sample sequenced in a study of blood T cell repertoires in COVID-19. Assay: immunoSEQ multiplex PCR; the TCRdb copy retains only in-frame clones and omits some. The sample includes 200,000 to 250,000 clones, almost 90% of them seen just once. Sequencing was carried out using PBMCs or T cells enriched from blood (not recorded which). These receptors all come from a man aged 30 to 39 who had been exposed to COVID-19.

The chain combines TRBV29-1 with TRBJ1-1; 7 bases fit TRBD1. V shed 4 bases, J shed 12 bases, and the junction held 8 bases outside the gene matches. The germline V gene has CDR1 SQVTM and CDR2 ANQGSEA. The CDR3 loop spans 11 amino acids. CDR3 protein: CSVGGGRVSFF. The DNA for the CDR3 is TGCAGCGTTGGAGGGGGCAGGGTTTCTTTCTTT.

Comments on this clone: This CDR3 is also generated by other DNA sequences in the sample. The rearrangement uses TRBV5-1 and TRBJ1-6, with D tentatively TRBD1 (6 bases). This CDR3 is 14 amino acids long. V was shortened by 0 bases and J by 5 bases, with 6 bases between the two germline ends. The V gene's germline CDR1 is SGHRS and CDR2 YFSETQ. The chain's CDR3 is CASSLGTDNSPLHF. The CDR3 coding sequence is TGCGCCAGCAGCTTGGGGACAGATAATTCACCCCTCCACTTT.

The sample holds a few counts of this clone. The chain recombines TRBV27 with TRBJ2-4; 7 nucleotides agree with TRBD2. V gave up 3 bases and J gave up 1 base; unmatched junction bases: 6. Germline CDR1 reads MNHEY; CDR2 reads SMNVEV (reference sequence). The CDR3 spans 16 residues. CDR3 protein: CASSLYAGEAKNIQYF. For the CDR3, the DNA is TGTGCCAGCAGTTTGTATGCGGGGGAGGCCAAAAACATTCAGTACTTC.

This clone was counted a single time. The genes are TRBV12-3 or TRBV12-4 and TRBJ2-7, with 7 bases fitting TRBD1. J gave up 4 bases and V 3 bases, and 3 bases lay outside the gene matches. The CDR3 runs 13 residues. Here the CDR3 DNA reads TGTGCCAGCAGTTTTTACAGGGGTTACGAGCAGTACTTC. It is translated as CASSFYRGYEQYF.

Written as DNA, the CDR3 is TGCAGCGTTGAATTGGTAGTGAACGGGGAGCTGTTTTTT. Its protein product is CSVELVVNGELFF. V usage is TRBV29-1 and J usage is TRBJ2-2; unclear D gene. This CDR3 comprises 13 residues. V dropped 2 bases and J dropped 7 bases, with 11 bases sitting between them. Germline CDR1 is SQVTM and CDR2 is ANQGSEA.

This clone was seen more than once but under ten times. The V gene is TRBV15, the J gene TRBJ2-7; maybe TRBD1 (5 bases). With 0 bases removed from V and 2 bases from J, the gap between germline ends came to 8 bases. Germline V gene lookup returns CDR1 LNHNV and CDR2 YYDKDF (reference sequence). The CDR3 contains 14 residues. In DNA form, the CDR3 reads TGTGCCACCAGCAGAGATCCCAGGGCCTACGAGCAGTACTTC. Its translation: CATSRDPRAYEQYF. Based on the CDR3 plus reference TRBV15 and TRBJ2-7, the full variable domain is DAMVIQNPRYQVTQFGKPVTLSCSQTLNHNVMYWYQQKSSQAPKLLFHYYDKDFNNEADTPDNFQSRRPNTSFCFLDIRSPGLGDTAMYLCATSRDPRAYEQYFGPGTRLTVT.

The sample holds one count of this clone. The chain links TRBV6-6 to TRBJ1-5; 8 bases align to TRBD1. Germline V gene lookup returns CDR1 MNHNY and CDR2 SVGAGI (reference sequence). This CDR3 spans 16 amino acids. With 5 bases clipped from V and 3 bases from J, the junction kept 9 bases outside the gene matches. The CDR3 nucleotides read TGTGCCAGCAGTACCCCCCAGGGGGCAAACAATCAGCCCCAGCATTTT. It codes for CASSTPQGANNQPQHF.

CDR3 region: CASSQDLRQVSYEQYF. In nucleotides, the CDR3 is TGCGCCAGCAGCCAAGATCTACGGCAGGTCTCCTACGAGCAGTACTTC. The chain carries TRBV4-3 and TRBJ2-7; D not certain. The V end was cut by 0 bases, the J end by 0 bases, with 12 bases between. Germline V gene sequence: CDR1 LGHNA, CDR2 YSLEER. The CDR3 spans 16 residues.

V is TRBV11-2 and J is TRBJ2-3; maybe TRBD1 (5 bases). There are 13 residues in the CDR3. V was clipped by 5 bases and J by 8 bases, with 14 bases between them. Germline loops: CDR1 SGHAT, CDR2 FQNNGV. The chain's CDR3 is CASSPVSQGTQYF. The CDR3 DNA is TGTGCCAGCAGCCCCGTTTCCCAGGGTACGCAGTATTTT.

CDR3 in amino acids: CASSLPGTGRVVRPQHF. CDR3 DNA: TGTGCCAGCAGCTTACCCGGGACAGGGAGAGTGGTGAGGCCCCAGCATTTT. The rearrangement uses TRBV7-9 and TRBJ1-5; 9 nucleotides align to TRBD1. This CDR3 contains 17 residues. CDR1 SEHNR and CDR2 FQNEAQ come from the germline V gene (reference sequence). The V gene end was trimmed by 2 bases and the J gene end by 9 bases; junction bases not matched to a gene: 14.

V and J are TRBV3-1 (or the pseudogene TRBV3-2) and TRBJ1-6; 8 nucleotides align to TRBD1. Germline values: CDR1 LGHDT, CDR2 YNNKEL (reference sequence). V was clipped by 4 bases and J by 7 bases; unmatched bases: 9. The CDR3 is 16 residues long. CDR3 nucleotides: TGTGCCAGCAGCCCGGATTTGACAGGGGCGAATTCACCCCTCCACTTT. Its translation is CASSPDLTGANSPLHF.

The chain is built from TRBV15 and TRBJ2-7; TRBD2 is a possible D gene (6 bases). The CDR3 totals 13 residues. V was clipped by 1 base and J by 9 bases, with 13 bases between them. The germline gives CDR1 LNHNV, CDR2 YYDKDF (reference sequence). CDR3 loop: CATSRGEEGGQYF. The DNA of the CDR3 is TGTGCCACCAGCAGAGGCGAGGAGGGCGGGCAGTACTTC.

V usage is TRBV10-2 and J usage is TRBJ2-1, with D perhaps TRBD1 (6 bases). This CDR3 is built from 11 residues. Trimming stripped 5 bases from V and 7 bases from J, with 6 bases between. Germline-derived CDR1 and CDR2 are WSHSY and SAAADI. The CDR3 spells CASSQGNEQFF. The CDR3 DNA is TGCGCCAGCAGTCAGGGGAATGAGCAGTTCTTC.

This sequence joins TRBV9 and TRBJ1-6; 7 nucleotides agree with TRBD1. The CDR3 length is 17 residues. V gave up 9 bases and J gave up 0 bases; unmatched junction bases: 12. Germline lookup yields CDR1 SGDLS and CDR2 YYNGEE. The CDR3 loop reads CAIPGTEPFSYNSPLHF. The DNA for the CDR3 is TGTGCCATACCAGGGACAGAACCTTTCTCCTATAATTCACCCCTCCACTTT.

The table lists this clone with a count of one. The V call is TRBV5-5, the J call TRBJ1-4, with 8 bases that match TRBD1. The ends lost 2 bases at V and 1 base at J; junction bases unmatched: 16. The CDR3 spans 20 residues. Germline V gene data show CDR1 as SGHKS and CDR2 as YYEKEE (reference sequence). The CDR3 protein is CASSFLAFSRQGLTNEKLFF. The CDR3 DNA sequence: TGTGCCAGCAGCTTTCTGGCTTTCTCGAGACAGGGGCTAACTAATGAAAAACTGTTTTTT.

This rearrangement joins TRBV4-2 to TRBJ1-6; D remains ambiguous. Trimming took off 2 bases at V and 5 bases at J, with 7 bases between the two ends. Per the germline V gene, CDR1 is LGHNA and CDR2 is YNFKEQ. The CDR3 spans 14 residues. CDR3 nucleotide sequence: TGTGCCAGCAGCCAATCGGGAAATAATTCACCCCTCCACTTT. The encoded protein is CASSQSGNNSPLHF.

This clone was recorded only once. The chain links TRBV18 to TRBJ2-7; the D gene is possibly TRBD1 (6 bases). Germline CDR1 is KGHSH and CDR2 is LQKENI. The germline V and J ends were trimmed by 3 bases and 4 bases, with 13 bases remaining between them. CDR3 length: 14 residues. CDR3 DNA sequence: TGTGCCAGCTCACCCGTTGGGACAAAGTACGAGCAGTACTTC. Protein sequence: CASSPVGTKYEQYF. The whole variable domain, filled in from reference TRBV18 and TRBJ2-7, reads NAGVMQNPRHLVRRRGQEARLRCSPMKGHSHVYWYRQLPEEGLKFMVYLQKENIIDESGMPKERFSAEFPKEGPSILRIQQVVRGDSAAYFCASSPVGTKYEQYFGPGTRLTVT.

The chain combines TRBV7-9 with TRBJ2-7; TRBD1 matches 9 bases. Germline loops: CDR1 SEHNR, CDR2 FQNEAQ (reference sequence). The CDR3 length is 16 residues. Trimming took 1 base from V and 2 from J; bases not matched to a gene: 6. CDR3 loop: CASSLGGQGPTYEQYF. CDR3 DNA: TGTGCCAGCAGCTTAGGGGGACAGGGTCCAACCTACGAGCAGTACTTC.

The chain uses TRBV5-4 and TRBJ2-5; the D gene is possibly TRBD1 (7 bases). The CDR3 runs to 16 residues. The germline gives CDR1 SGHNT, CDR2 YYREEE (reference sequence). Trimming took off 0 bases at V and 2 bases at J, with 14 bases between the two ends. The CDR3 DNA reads TGTGCCAGCAGCTTGGGACAGGGAGGCCCTCAAGAGACCCAGTACTTC. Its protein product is CASSLGQGGPQETQYF.

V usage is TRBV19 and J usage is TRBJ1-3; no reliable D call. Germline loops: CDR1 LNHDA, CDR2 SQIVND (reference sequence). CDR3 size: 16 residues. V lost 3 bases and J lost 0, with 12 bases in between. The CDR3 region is CASSMYGRISGNTIYF. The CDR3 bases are TGTGCCAGTAGTATGTACGGGAGAATCTCTGGAAACACCATATATTTT.

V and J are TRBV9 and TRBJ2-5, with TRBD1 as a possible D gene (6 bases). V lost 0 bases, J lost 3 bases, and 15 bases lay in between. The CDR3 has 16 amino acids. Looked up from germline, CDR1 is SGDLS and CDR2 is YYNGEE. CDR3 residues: CASSVGFVGAEETQYF. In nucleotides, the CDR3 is TGTGCCAGCAGCGTAGGGTTTGTGGGGGCCGAAGAGACCCAGTACTTC.

CDR3 DNA sequence: TGTGCCAGCAGCTTAGATAGGCAGGGAGGAAGGGGTTCACCCCTCCACTTT. Translation gives CASSLDRQGGRGSPLHF. The gene calls are TRBV11-2 and TRBJ1-6, with D possibly TRBD1 on 5 matching bases. V lost 0 bases, J lost 9 bases, and 18 bases lay in between. From germline, CDR1 is SGHAT and CDR2 FQNNGV. There are 17 residues in the CDR3.

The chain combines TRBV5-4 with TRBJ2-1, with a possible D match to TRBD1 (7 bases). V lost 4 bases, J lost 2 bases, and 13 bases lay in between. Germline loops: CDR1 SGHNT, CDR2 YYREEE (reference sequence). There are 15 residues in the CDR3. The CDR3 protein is CASSSAGQPYNEQFF. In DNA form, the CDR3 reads TGTGCCAGCAGCAGCGCGGGACAGCCCTACAATGAGCAGTTCTTC.

CDR3 amino acids: CASRFETAGNTIYF. In DNA, the CDR3 is TGCGCCAGCAGGTTTGAGACAGCTGGAAACACCATATATTTT. V usage is TRBV5-1 and J usage is TRBJ1-3, with D possibly TRBD1 on 5 matching bases. The germline CDR1 and CDR2 sequences are SGHRS and YFSETQ. This CDR3 contains 14 residues. The V and J ends lost 5 bases and 2 bases respectively, with 11 bases between them. The full variable domain, with the rest looked up from reference TRBV5-1 and TRBJ1-3, is KAGVTQTPRYLIKTRGQQVTLSCSPISGHRSVSWYQQTPGQGLQFLFEYFSETQRNKGNFPGRFSGRQFSNSRSEMNVSTLELGDSALYLCASRFETAGNTIYFGEGSWLTVV.